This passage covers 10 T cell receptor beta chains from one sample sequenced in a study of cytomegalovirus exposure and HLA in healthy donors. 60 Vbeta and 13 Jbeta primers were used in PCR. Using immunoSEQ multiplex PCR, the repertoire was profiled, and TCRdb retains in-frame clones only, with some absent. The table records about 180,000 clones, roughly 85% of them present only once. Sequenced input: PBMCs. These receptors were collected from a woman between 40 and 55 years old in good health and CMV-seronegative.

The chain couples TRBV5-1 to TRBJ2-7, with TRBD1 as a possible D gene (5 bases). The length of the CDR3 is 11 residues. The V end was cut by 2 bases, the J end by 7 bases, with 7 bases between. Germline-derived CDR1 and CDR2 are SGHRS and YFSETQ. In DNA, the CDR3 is TGCGCCAGCAGCTTACGACAGGAGCAGTACTTC. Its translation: CASSLRQEQYF.

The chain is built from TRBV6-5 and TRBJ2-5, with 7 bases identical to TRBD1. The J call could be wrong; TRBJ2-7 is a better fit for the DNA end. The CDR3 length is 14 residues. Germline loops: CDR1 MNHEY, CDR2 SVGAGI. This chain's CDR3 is CASSQTGKAYEQYF. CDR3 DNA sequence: TGTGCCAGCAGTCAGACAGGGAAGGCCTACGAGCAGTACTTC.

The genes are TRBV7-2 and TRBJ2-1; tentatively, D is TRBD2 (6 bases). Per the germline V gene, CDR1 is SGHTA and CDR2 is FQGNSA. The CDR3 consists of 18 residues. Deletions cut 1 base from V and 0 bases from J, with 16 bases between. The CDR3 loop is CASSLGPSGGASYNEQFF. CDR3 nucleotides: TGTGCCAGCAGCTTAGGCCCCTCCGGGGGTGCCTCCTACAATGAGCAGTTCTTC.

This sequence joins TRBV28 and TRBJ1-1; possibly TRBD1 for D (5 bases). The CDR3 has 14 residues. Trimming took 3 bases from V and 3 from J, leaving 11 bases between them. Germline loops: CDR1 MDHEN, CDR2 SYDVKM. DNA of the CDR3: TGTGCCAGCAGTTTTCGCAGGGTCGACACTGAAGCTTTCTTT. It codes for CASSFRRVDTEAFF.

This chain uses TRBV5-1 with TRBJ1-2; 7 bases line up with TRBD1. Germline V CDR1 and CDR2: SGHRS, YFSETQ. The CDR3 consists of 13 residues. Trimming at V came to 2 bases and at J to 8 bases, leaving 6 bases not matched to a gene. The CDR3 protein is CASSFSQGDGYTF. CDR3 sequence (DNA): TGCGCCAGCAGCTTCAGTCAGGGGGACGGCTACACCTTC.

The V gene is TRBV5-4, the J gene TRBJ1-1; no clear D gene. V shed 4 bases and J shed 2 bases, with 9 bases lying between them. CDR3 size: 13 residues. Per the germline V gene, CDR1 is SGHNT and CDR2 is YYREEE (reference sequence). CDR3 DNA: TGTGCCAGCAGCCCGACAACAAACACTGAAGCTTTCTTT. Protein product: CASSPTTNTEAFF.

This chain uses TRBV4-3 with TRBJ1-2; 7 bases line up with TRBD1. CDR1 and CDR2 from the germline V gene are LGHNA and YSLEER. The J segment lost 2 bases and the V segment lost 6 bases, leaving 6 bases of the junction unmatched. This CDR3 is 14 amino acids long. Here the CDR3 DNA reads TGCGCCAGCAGTCCGGGGACAGAGAACTATGGCTACACCTTC. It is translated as CASSPGTENYGYTF.

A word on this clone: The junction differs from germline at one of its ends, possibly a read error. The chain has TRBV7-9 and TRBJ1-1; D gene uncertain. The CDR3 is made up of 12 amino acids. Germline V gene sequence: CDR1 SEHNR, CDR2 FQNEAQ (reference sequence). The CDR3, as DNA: TGTTCCAGCAGCTCAATCGGGTCTGAAGCTTTCTTT. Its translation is CSSSSIGSEAFF.

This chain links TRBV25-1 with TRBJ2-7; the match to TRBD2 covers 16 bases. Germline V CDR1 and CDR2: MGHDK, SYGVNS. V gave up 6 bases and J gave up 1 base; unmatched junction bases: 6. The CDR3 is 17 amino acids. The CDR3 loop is CASRGLAGGPGSYEQYF. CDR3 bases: TGTGCCAGCAGGGGACTAGCGGGAGGGCCGGGTTCCTACGAGCAGTACTTC.

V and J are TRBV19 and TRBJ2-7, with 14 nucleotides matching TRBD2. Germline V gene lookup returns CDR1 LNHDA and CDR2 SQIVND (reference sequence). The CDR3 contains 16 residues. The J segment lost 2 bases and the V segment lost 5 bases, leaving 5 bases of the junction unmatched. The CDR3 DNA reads TGTGCCAGTAGTGCGGGACTAGCGGGGGCAGCCTACGAGCAGTACTTC. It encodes CASSAGLAGAAYEQYF.